The following is a TCR beta chain sequence with its context. Per the authors' pipeline: Reference gene primer amplification yielded estimated nucleated cell counts. Here immunoSEQ multiplex PCR was the method, and the copy in TCRdb shows in-frame clones only, minus some. That table supplies the V and J calls and clone size; D and trimming were determined from the DNA. There are tens of thousands of clones in the sample; under 95% occur only once, and roughly 5.8% lies in the top ten. This sample is drawn from a study of blood T cell repertoires in COVID-19. The sequence derives from a human donor in a cohort sampled during active COVID-19. Sample: peripheral blood.

The CDR3 loop is CASSNRGTNEKLFF. CDR3 coding DNA: TGTGCCAGCAGTAACAGGGGGACTAATGAAAAACTGTTTTTT. The chain links TRBV6-5 to TRBJ1-4; TRBD1 matches at 8 bases. Per the germline V gene, CDR1 is MNHEY and CDR2 is SVGAGI. This CDR3 is built from 14 residues. Germline trimming cut 5 bases from V and 2 bases from J; bases unmatched to any gene: 1.